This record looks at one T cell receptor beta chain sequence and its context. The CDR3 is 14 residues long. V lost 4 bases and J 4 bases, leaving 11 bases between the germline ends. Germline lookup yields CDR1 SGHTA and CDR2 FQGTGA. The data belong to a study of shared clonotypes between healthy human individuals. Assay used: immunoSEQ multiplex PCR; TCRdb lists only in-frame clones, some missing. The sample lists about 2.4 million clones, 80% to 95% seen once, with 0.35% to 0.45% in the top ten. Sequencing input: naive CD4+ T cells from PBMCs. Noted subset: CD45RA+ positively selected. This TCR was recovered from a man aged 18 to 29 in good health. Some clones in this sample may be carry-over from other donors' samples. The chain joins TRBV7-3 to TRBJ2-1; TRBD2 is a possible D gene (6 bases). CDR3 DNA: TGTGCCAGCAGCTATGGGAGGAGATACAATGAGCAGTTCTTC. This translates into CASSYGRRYNEQFF.